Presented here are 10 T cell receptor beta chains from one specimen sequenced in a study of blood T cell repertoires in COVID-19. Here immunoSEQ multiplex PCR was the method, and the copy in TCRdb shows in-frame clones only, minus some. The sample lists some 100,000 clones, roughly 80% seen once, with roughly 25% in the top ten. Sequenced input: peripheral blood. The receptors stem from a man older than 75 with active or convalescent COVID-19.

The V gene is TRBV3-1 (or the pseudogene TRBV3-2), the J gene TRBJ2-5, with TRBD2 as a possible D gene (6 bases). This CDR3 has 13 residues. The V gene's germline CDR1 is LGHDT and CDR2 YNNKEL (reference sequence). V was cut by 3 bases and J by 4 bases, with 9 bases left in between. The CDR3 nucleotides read TGTGCCAGCAGCCAGGGACTTCTAGAGACCCAGTACTTC. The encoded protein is CASSQGLLETQYF.

DNA of the CDR3: TGCGCCAGCAGCCAAGTGACAGGGGGCAATCAGCCCCAGCATTTT. Translating gives CASSQVTGGNQPQHF. The chain uses TRBV4-1 and TRBJ1-5, with 8 bases lining up with TRBD1. CDR1 and CDR2 (germline): MGHRA, YSYEKL. CDR3 length: 15 amino acids. J was trimmed by 2 bases and V by 1 base; bases with no gene match: 1.

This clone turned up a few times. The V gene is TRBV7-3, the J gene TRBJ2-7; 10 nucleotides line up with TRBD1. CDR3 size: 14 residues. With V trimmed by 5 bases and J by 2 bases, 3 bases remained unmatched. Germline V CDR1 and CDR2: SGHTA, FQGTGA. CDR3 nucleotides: TGTGCCAGCAGCCCGGGACAGGGGCCCTACGAGCAGTACTTC. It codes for CASSPGQGPYEQYF.

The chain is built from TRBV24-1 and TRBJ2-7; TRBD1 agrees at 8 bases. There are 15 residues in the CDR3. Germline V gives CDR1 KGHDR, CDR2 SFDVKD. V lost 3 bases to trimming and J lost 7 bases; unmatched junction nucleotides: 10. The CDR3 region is CATSDGGTGGREQYF. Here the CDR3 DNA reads TGTGCCACCAGTGATGGGGGGACAGGTGGACGTGAGCAGTACTTC.

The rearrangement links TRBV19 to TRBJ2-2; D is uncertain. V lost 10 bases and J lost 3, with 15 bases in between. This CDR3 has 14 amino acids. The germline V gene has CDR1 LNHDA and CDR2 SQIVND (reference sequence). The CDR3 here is CATAAALDTGELFF. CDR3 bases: TGTGCCACCGCGGCGGCACTGGACACCGGGGAGCTGTTTTTT. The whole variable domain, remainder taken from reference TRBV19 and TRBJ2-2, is DGGITQSPKYLFRKEGQNVTLSCEQNLNHDAMYWYRQDPGQGLRLIYYSQIVNDFQKGDIAEGYSVSREKKESFPLTVTSAQKNPTAFYLCATAAALDTGELFFGEGSRLTVL.

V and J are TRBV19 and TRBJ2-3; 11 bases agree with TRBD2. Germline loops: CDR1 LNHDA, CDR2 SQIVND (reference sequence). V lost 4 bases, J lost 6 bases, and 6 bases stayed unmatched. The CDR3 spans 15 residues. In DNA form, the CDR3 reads TGTGCCAGTAGTAGCCTAGCGGGGGGCCTCGATACGCAGTATTTT. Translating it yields CASSSLAGGLDTQYF.

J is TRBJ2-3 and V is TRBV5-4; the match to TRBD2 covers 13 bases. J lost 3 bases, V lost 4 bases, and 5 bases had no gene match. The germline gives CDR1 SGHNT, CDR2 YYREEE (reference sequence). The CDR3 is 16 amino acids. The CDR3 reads CASSVGTSGVTDTQYF. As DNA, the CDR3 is TGTGCCAGCAGCGTGGGGACTAGCGGGGTAACAGATACGCAGTATTTT.

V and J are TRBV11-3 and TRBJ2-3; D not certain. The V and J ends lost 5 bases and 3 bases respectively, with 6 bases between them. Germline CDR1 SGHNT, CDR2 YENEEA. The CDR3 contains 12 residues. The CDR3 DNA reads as TGTGCCAGCAGCCCCGGGACAGATACGCAGTATTTT. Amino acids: CASSPGTDTQYF.

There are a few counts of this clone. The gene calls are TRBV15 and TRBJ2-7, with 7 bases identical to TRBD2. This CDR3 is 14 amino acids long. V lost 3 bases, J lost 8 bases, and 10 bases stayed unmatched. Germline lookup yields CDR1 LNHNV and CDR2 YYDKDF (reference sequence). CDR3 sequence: CATSRDLAALKQYF. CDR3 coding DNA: TGTGCCACCAGCAGGGACCTAGCGGCGTTGAAGCAGTACTTC.

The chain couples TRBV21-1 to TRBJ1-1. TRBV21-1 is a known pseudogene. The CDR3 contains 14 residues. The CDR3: CASSPARRNTEAFF. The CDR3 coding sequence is TGTGCCAGCAGCCCGGCCCGGAGGAACACTGAAGCTTTCTTT.